The 6 T cell receptor beta chains given below trace back to one sample, sequenced in a study of blood T cells in healthy people across ages. Primed by a sample-barcoded 5' primer and a J-beta primer mix, a second PCR proceeded for 7 to 11 cycles. TCRdb reprocessed the 5' RACE reads via MiXCR and lists one record per CDR3 protein. Of roughly 1 million distinct CDR3 sequences in the sample, less than 25% were seen once. These data are also associated with another study on T cells of mothers and their children.

Sequenced material: blood. Every receptor here comes from a girl aged 2 to 10 in good health.

The chain links TRBV20-1 to TRBJ2-1; TRBD2 aligns across 12 bases. The V and J ends lost 1 base and 9 bases, in that order; junction bases with no gene match: 7. Germline CDR1 is DFQATT and CDR2 is SNEGSKA (reference sequence). The CDR3 covers 15 residues. CDR3 region: CSARATSGSIGEQFF. The CDR3 DNA sequence: TGCAGTGCTAGAGCGACTAGCGGGAGTATTGGTGAGCAGTTCTTC.

About this clonotype: The junction departs from germline at one end; a sequencing error may be responsible. The chain is built from TRBV12-3 or TRBV12-4 and TRBJ2-7; 7 nucleotides line up with TRBD1. The CDR3 runs 11 residues. The CDR3 DNA reads TGTGCCAGCAGTCCTGGGACAGCTCAAAGCTTC. Translated, it gives CASSPGTAQSF.

The chain couples TRBV12-3 or TRBV12-4 to TRBJ1-2; the match to TRBD1 covers 8 bases. Trimming took 9 bases from V and 4 from J; bases not matched to a gene: 7. The CDR3 covers 13 residues. The chain's CDR3 is CASQGARGYGYTF. CDR3 DNA sequence: TGTGCCAGTCAGGGGGCGCGGGGCTATGGCTACACCTTC.

This chain uses TRBV29-1 with TRBJ1-2; tentative D call: TRBD1 (5 bases). Germline V gene data show CDR1 as SQVTM and CDR2 as ANQGSEA. Trimming took off 4 bases at V and 6 bases at J, with 24 bases between the two ends. The CDR3 runs to 16 residues. DNA for the CDR3: TGCAGCGTTGTAACAACCATTCAGGGCGGAGAGCATGGCTACACCTTC. It translates to CSVVTTIQGGEHGYTF.

This rearrangement joins TRBV12-3 or TRBV12-4 to TRBJ1-1; D perhaps matches TRBD1 (5 bases). This CDR3 is built from 14 residues. V was shortened by 0 bases and J by 6 bases, with 11 bases between the two germline ends. Here the CDR3 reads CASSLAQGFAEAFF. The CDR3, as DNA: TGTGCCAGCAGTTTAGCTCAGGGCTTTGCTGAAGCTTTCTTT.

This clonotype was counted only a few times. The rearrangement uses TRBV11-2 and TRBJ1-3, with D unresolved. There are 15 residues in the CDR3. Trimming removed 1 base from V and 7 bases from J, with 14 bases in between. In germline, CDR1 is SGHAT, CDR2 FQNNGV. CDR3 in DNA: TGTGCCAGCAGCTTAGGTATACTTCGCGGGAACACCATATATTTT. Amino acid sequence: CASSLGILRGNTIYF.